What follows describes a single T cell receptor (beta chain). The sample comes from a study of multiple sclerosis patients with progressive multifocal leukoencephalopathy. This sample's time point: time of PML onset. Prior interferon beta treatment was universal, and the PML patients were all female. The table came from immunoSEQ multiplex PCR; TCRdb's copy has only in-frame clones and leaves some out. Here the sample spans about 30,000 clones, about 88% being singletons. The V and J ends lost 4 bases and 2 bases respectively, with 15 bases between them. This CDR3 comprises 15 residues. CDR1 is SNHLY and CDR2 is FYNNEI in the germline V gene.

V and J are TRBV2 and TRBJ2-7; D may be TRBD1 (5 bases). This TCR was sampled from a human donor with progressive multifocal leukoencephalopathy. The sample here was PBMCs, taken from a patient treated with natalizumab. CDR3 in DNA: TGTGCCAGCAGTGCAGCTAGGGGTCCGACCTACGAGCAGTACTTC. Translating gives CASSAARGPTYEQYF. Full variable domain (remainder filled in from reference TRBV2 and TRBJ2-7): EPEVTQTPSHQVTQMGQEVILRCVPISNHLYFYWYRQILGQKVEFLVSFYNNEISEKSEIFDDQFSVERPDGSNFTLKIRSTKLEDSAMYFCASSAARGPTYEQYFGPGTRLTVT.